The clone carrying this T cell receptor (beta chain) was picked up a small number of times. The antigen remains undetermined. This record belongs to a study of post-analysis software for immune sequencing data. Germline-derived CDR1 and CDR2 are SGHTA and FQGTGA. CDR3 size: 16 residues. J lost 2 bases, V lost 2 bases, and 5 bases had no gene match. Unique molecular identifiers were carried by the TCR beta cDNA libraries. TCRdb independently ran MiXCR on the PCR reads; one entry per CDR3 protein. The sample carries more than 500,000 distinct CDR3 sequences, roughly 34% recorded once. General study results and limits: The F measure placed samples prepared in the same batch into strongly shared clusters. About five TRBV segments (TRBV5-6, TRBV5-1 and TRBV20-1 among them) occurred more frequently in patients than in controls.

This sequence joins TRBV7-3 and TRBJ2-1, with 8 bases fitting TRBD2. The source is a girl aged 2-17 years with multiple sclerosis. Sequenced material: blood. The CDR3 loop reads CASSLWAGGAYNEQFF. The CDR3 DNA reads TGTGCCAGCAGCTTATGGGCGGGGGGCGCCTACAATGAGCAGTTCTTC.